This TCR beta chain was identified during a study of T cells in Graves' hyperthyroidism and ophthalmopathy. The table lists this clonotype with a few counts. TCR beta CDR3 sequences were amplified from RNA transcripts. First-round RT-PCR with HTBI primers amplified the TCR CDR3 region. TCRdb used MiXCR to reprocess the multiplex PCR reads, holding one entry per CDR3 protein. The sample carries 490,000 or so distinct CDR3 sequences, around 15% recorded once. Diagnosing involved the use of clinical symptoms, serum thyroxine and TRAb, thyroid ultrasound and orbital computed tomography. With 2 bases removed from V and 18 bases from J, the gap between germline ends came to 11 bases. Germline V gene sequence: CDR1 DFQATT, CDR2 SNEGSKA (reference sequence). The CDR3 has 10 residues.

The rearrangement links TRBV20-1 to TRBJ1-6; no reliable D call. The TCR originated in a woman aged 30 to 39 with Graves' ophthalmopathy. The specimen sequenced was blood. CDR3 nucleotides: TGCAGTGCTAGATCGTCGGCCGGCCACTTT. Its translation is CSARSSAGHF.